This TCR beta chain was identified during a study of T-cell memory formation after mild COVID-19. The study's findings and limits: CD4+ contracting clones were found mainly in CM and EM, and CD8+ ones in EMRA.

Constant-segment primers were used for 5'RACE, and the resulting TCR alpha and TCR beta cDNA libraries carried sample barcodes and UMIs. One entry per CDR3 protein, called by TCRdb with MiXCR from the 5' RACE reads. The sample consists of about 470,000 distinct CDR3 sequences, 18% of them appearing once. The CDR3 consists of 15 residues. With 3 bases clipped from V and 6 bases from J, the junction kept 8 bases outside the gene matches. Germline loops: CDR1 SGDLS, CDR2 YYNGEE. Comments on this clonotype: Its antigen is currently unknown.

The origin of this receptor is an adult woman who had mild COVID-19 (a few samples of this study predate the infection). Cell type and time point are not known. The V and J genes are TRBV9 and TRBJ1-2; 10 bases match TRBD1. Sequencing was done on a sample of PBMCs or a T cell subset sorted from them (not recorded which). CDR3 bases: TGTGCCAGCAGCGCGACCGGGACAGGGGTGGATGGCTACACCTTC. This sequence encodes CASSATGTGVDGYTF.